This TCR beta chain emerged from a study of OX40 agonist ivuxolimab in advanced cancers. About the study: People in dose escalation had one of these cancers: hepatocellular carcinoma, melanoma, renal cell or head and neck cancer.

Sequencing used immunoSEQ multiplex PCR; TCRdb keeps in-frame clones, though not all of them. The data show 30,000 to 35,000 clones, about 88% seen once. Patients were excluded for autoimmune disease history or systemic immunosuppression. With baseline, cycle 4 day 1, and cycle 7 day 1 as timepoints, blood was sampled. With 2 bases clipped from V and 9 bases from J, the junction kept 10 bases outside the gene matches. CDR1 and CDR2 (germline): WNHNN, SYGVQD (reference sequence). The CDR3 runs 15 residues. This rearrangement joins TRBV10-1 to TRBJ2-1; the match to TRBD2 covers 7 bases. The sequence derives from an adult with an advanced solid tumor such as melanoma, head and neck, liver or kidney cancer. The sample consisted of CD4+ or CD8+ T cells sorted from blood, taken in a trial of the OX40 agonist ivuxolimab. CDR3 nucleotides: TGCGCCAGCAGTGAGAACGCGGGAGTTTTGAGTGAGCAGTTCTTC. Translating gives CASSENAGVLSEQFF.